This T cell receptor (beta chain) originates from a study of control samples from healthy donors and cancer patients. Using immunoSEQ multiplex PCR, the repertoire was profiled, and TCRdb retains in-frame clones only, with some absent. The sample lists 85,000 to 95,000 clones; around 80% were seen once. This CDR3 is 12 amino acids long. Germline CDR1 LNHDA, CDR2 SQIVND (reference sequence). Trimming left V 6 bases short and J 7 bases short, with 13 bases between. The chain couples TRBV19 to TRBJ2-7; maybe TRBD1 (5 bases). The sequencing input was blood. The TCR was taken from a woman aged 55 to 70 in good health. In DNA, the CDR3 is TGTGCCAGTAGAGCCCAGGGTGGTGAGCAGTACTTC. This sequence encodes CASRAQGGEQYF.